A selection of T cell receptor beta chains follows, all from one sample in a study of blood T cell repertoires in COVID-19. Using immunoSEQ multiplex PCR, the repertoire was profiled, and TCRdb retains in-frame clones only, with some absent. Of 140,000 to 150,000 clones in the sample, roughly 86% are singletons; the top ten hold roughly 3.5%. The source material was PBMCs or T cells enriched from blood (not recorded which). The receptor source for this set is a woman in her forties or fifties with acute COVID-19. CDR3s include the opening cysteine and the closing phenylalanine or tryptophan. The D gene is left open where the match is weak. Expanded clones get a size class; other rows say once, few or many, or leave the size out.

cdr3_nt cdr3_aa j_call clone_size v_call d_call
TGTGCCAGCAGAGTGGGACAGAAGGCAGATACGCAGTATTTT CASRVGQKADTQYF TRBJ2-3 once TRBV19 TRBD1
TGTGCCAGCAGCTTAGGGCGGCAGGGATACGGCTACACCTTC CASSLGRQGYGYTF TRBJ1-2 - TRBV7-2 -
TGTGCCAGCAGCGGGGGACTAGCGGGAGCTGCGAACACCGGGGAGCTGTTTTTT CASSGGLAGAANTGELFF TRBJ2-2 - TRBV9 TRBD2
TGTGCCAGCAGCTTAAACAGCCCCGCAGGGTTCAGCACAGATACGCAGTATTTT CASSLNSPAGFSTDTQYF TRBJ2-3 few TRBV7-3 -
TGTGCCAGCAGCACAGGGATAGGGGCCAACGTCCTGACTTTC CASSTGIGANVLTF TRBJ2-6 - TRBV7-9 -
TGTGCCAGCTCCCCCTTTGGGCCGCCCTACAATGAGCAGTTCTTC CASSPFGPPYNEQFF TRBJ2-1 - TRBV18 -
TGTGCCAGCAGTTTGGGGGACAGGGGCAATCAGCCCCAGCATTTT CASSLGDRGNQPQHF TRBJ1-5 - TRBV28 TRBD1
TGTGCCACCAGTGATTTTCAGGGAAGGCATGAGCAGTTCTTC CATSDFQGRHEQFF TRBJ2-1 - TRBV24-1 -
TGTGCCAGCAGACGCTGGGCGGGAGGGACACGACTCCCGGGAGAGACCCAGTACTTC CASRRWAGGTRLPGETQYF TRBJ2-5 - TRBV2 TRBD2
TGTGCCAGCAGGGATTCAGGGTCTGGGGCCAACGTCCTGACTTTC CASRDSGSGANVLTF TRBJ2-6 - TRBV5-6 -
TGTGCCAGCAGCCAAGATGCCCTCGGACTAGCGGGAGAGGGAGAGACCCAGTACTTC CASSQDALGLAGEGETQYF TRBJ2-5 - TRBV3-1/TRBV3-2 TRBD2
TGTGCCTGGAGACACTCTGGGACACTTGACTATGGCTACACCTTC CAWRHSGTLDYGYTF TRBJ1-2 - TRBV30 -
TGCGCCAGCAGTGGTGCCTCGGGCACCGGGGAGCTGTTTTTT CASSGASGTGELFF TRBJ2-2 - TRBV10-1 -
TGTGCCAGCAGCTCCCTGGGGGGAGGGAGGCGGGTCGGGGTCGATGAGCAGTTCTTC CASSSLGGGRRVGVDEQFF TRBJ2-1 - TRBV7-2 TRBD2
TGTGCCAGCAGTTACTCGGGGCGGGGTAAGGCTGGCTACACCTTC CASSYSGRGKAGYTF TRBJ1-2 - TRBV6-2/TRBV6-3 -
TGCGCCAGCAGCCAACCCAGGGCACGGGGGAACATTCAGTACTTC CASSQPRARGNIQYF TRBJ2-4 - TRBV4-1 -
TGTGCCATCAGACCCTCTAGCGGGAGGGCCTCCCAGGGCACAGATACGCAGTATTTT CAIRPSSGRASQGTDTQYF TRBJ2-3 - TRBV10-3 TRBD2
TGTGCCACCAGCAGAGATCGGGGCGGGAGTTCCTTT CATSRDRGGSSF TRBJ1-1 - TRBV15 -
TGTGCCAGCAGCTTAACGGGGGGCTACAATGAGCAGTTCTTC CASSLTGGYNEQFF TRBJ2-1 - TRBV7-3 -
TGTGCCTCCGCACAGGGCGCCCGATACGAGCAGTACTTC CASAQGARYEQYF TRBJ2-7 few TRBV30 -
TGCGCCAGCAGCCCCCTTGGGAGCACTTATGCAACTAATGAAAAACTGTTTTTT CASSPLGSTYATNEKLFF TRBJ1-4 - TRBV5-1 -
TGTGCCAGCAGTCACGAGGGCTCACCCCTCCACTTT CASSHEGSPLHF TRBJ1-6 - TRBV12-3/TRBV12-4 -
TGTGCCACCAGTGACCCCTCTGCGGACAAAAACATTCAGTACTTC CATSDPSADKNIQYF TRBJ2-4 - TRBV24-1 -
TGTGCCAGCAGCCAATCAGGGTACACTGAAGCTTTCTTT CASSQSGYTEAFF TRBJ1-1 - TRBV14 -
TGTGCCAGCAAGATCGACAGGGGGCTTTACGAGCAGTACTTC CASKIDRGLYEQYF TRBJ2-7 many TRBV6-5 TRBD1
TGTGCCAGCAGCTCACAGGGGTGGGGAAACACCATATATTTT CASSSQGWGNTIYF TRBJ1-3 - TRBV7-2 TRBD1
TGTGCCAGCAGCTCCCAGGGGGACACTGAAGCTTTCTTT CASSSQGDTEAFF TRBJ1-1 - TRBV7-2 TRBD1
TGTGCCAGCAGCCCAGACAGGGGCTACCTGTACGAGCAGTACTTC CASSPDRGYLYEQYF TRBJ2-7 - TRBV2 TRBD1
TGTGCCAGCAGCTTAACTCAATTGGGACTAGCGGGTTCTAGCACAGATACGCAGTATTTT CASSLTQLGLAGSSTDTQYF TRBJ2-3 few TRBV7-8 TRBD2
TGTGCCAGCAGCCAAGATCAGGGACAGGGCTACACCTTC CASSQDQGQGYTF TRBJ1-2 - TRBV4-2 TRBD1
TGCAGCGTCGGACAGGGGGGGACTGAAGCTTTCTTT CSVGQGGTEAFF TRBJ1-1 - TRBV29-1 TRBD1
TGTGCCAGCATACCCTCCCAGGCAACTAATGAAAAACTGTTTTTT CASIPSQATNEKLFF TRBJ1-4 - TRBV2 -
TGTGCCAGCTCGACAGGAGGCTCCTACAATGAGCAGTTCTTC CASSTGGSYNEQFF TRBJ2-1 - TRBV6-4 -
TGTGCCAGCTCGACGACTAGCGGGGCCTCTGGGGCCAACGTCCTGACTTTC CASSTTSGASGANVLTF TRBJ2-6 - TRBV27 TRBD2
TGTGCCAGCAGTATGGGACAGGGAAGGCAGTACTTC CASSMGQGRQYF TRBJ2-7 - TRBV27 TRBD1
TGCGCCAGCAGTGATGGGAGTCGGGCAGATACGCAGTATTTT CASSDGSRADTQYF TRBJ2-3 - TRBV10-1 -